This TCR beta chain derives from a study of blood T cell repertoires in COVID-19. On the study more broadly: There were acute and convalescent COVID-19 samples, and they came from the United States, Italy and Spain.

The CDR3 length is 11 residues. Per germline, CDR1 MNHEY and CDR2 SMNVEV (reference sequence). With 5 bases removed from V and 5 bases from J, the gap between germline ends came to 6 bases. Original processing notes: Reference gene primers were amplified, and this amplification served to estimate nucleated cell counts. The data were produced by immunoSEQ multiplex PCR, yet TCRdb's version contains in-frame clones alone and is incomplete. V and J calls and clone size are as listed in that table; D and trimming were resolved from the DNA. The sample shows some 80,000 clones, 70% to 90% of them seen only once.

Source material: peripheral blood. The chain uses TRBV27 and TRBJ2-5; no reliable D call. The sequence came from a man between 60 and 75 years old with COVID-19, enrolled during active disease. CDR3 region: CASSTAETQYF. CDR3 DNA: TGTGCCAGCAGTACCGCGGAGACCCAGTACTTC.